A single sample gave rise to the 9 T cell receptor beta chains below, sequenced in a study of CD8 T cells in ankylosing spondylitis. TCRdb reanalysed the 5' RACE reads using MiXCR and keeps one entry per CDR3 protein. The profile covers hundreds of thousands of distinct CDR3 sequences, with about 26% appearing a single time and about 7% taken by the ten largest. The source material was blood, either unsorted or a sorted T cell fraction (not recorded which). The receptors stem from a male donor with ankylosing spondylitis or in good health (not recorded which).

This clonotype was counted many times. The CDR3, as DNA: TGTGCCAGCAGCTTAAGGACTAGCGGGGTTGAGACCCAGTACTTC. Translated, it gives CASSLRTSGVETQYF. The V gene is TRBV7-3, the J gene TRBJ2-5; 12 bases fit TRBD2. This CDR3 spans 15 amino acids. Germline V gives CDR1 SGHTA, CDR2 FQGTGA. Trimming cost V 1 base and J 5 bases; bases outside gene matches: 2.

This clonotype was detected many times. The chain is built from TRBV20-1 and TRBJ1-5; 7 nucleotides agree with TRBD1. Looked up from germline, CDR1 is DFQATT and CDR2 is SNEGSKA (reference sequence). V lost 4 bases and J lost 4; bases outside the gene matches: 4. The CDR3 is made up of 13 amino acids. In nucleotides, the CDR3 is TGCAGTGCTATAGGGACAGCGAATCAGCCCCAGCATTTT. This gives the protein CSAIGTANQPQHF.

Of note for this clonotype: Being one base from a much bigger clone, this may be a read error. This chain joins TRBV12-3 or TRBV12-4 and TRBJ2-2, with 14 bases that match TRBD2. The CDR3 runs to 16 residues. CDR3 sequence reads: CASRGLAGEFTGELSF. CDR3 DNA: TGTGCCAGCAGGGGACTAGCGGGAGAGTTCACCGGGGAGCTGTCTTTT.

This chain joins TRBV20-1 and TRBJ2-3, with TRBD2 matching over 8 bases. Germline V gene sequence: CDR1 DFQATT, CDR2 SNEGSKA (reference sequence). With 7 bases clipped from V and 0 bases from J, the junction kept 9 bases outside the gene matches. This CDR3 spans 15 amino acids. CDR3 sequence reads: CSGVAGLNSTDTQYF. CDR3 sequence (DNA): TGCAGTGGTGTAGCGGGATTGAATAGCACAGATACGCAGTATTTT.

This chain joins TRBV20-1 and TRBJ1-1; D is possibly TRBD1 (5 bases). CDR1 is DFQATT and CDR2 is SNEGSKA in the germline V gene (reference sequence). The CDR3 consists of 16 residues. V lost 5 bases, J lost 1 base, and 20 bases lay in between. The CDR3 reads CSAPILEGRTNTEAFF. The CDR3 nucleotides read TGCAGTGCTCCAATATTGGAGGGACGTACGAACACTGAAGCTTTCTTT.

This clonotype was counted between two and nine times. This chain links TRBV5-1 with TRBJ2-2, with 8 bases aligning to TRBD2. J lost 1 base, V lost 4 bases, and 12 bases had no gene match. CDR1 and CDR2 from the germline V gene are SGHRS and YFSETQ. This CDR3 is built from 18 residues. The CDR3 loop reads CASSPRAGGPMNTGELFF. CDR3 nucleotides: TGCGCCAGCAGCCCAAGGGCGGGGGGACCGATGAACACCGGGGAGCTGTTTTTT.

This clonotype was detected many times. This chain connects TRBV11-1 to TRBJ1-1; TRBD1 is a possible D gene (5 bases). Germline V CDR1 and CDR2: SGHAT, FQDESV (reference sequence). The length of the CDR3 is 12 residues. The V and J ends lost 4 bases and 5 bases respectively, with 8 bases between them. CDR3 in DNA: TGTGCCAGCAGCTCCAGGGTTACTGAAGCTTTCTTT. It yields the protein CASSSRVTEAFF.

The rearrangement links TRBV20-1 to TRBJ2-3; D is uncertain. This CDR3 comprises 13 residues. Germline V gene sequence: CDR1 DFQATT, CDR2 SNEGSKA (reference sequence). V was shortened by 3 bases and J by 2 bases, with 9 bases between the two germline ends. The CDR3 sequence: CSARYLLTDTQYF. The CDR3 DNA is TGCAGTGCTAGGTATTTGCTCACAGATACGCAGTATTTT.

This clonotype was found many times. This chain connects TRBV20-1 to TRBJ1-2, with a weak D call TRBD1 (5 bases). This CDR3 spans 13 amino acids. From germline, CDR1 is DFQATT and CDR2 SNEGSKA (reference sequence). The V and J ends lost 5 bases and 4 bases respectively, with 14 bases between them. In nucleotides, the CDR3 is TGCAGTGCTCAGGGTGGTAGCAGCTATGGCTACACCTTC. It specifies CSAQGGSSYGYTF.